Shown below are 25 T cell receptor beta chains from a single sample sequenced in a study of cytomegalovirus exposure and HLA in healthy donors. 13 Jbeta primers and 60 Vbeta primers were used for the PCR. Produced via immunoSEQ multiplex PCR; TCRdb's table is partial and in-frame only. This table holds 150,000 to 200,000 clones, 77% found once. Sequencing was carried out using PBMCs. These receptors came from a woman aged 55-69 years in good health and CMV-seropositive.

The chain joins TRBV27 to TRBJ2-7; TRBD1 agrees at 9 bases. V was clipped by 3 bases and J by 7 bases; unmatched bases: 13. Germline V gives CDR1 MNHEY, CDR2 SMNVEV (reference sequence). CDR3 length equals 16 residues. CDR3 loop: CASSLASYRGPKEQYF. CDR3 nucleotides: TGTGCCAGCAGTTTGGCCTCTTACAGGGGGCCAAAAGAGCAGTACTTC.

This chain connects TRBV28 to TRBJ2-1; TRBD2 matches at 11 bases. Germline CDR1 and CDR2: MDHEN and SYDVKM. The CDR3 has 16 amino acids. V gave up 3 bases and J gave up 7 bases; unmatched junction bases: 8. The CDR3 DNA is TGTGCCAGCAGTTTGCCGCTAGCGGGGGGCCAGAATGAGCAGTTCTTC. This codes for CASSLPLAGGQNEQFF.

This clone was counted once. J is TRBJ2-1 and V is TRBV13; TRBD1 is a possible D gene (6 bases). Trimming took 5 bases from V and 4 from J, leaving 15 bases between them. The CDR3 is 15 amino acids. Germline-derived CDR1 and CDR2 are PRHDT and FYEKMQ (reference sequence). The CDR3 bases are TGTGCCAGCAGCCGCCCGGACAGACCTTACAATGAGCAGTTCTTC. Translation: CASSRPDRPYNEQFF. Full variable domain (outside the CDR3, taken from reference TRBV13 and TRBJ2-1): AAGVIQSPRHLIKEKRETATLKCYPIPRHDTVYWYQQGPGQDPQFLISFYEKMQSDKGSIPDRFSAQQFSDYHSELNMSSLELGDSALYFCASSRPDRPYNEQFFGPGTRLTVL.

This clone was recorded only once. V and J are TRBV28 and TRBJ2-7; 11 nucleotides line up with TRBD2. J gave up 4 bases and V 4 bases, and 15 bases lay outside the gene matches. Germline lookup yields CDR1 MDHEN and CDR2 SYDVKM. The CDR3 has 18 amino acids. The CDR3 DNA reads TGTGCCAGCAGTTCTATAGCGGGAGGGCCATCGCGGGGGTACGAGCAGTACTTC. Amino acids: CASSSIAGGPSRGYEQYF.

The chain employs TRBV30 and TRBJ1-3; no reliable D call. The CDR3 runs to 12 residues. Trimming stripped 3 bases from V and 3 bases from J, with 6 bases between. CDR1 and CDR2 from the germline V gene are GTSNPN and SVGIG (reference sequence). The CDR3 here is CAWRAGGNTIYF. The CDR3 region has the DNA TGTGCCTGGAGGGCGGGTGGAAACACCATATATTTT.

The chain carries TRBV5-4 and TRBJ2-7, with D perhaps TRBD2 (5 bases). Germline V gene data show CDR1 as SGHNT and CDR2 as YYREEE (reference sequence). V shed 0 bases and J shed 3 bases, with 10 bases lying between them. The CDR3 has 14 amino acids. The CDR3 DNA follows: TGTGCCAGCAGCTTGGCCGCGGGCTTCTACGAGCAGTACTTC. This codes for CASSLAAGFYEQYF.

Comment on this clone: Other nucleotide sequences in the sample specify the same CDR3. This rearrangement joins TRBV5-1 to TRBJ2-7, with 7 bases lining up with TRBD1. V shed 1 base and J 2 bases; nucleotides not matched to a gene: 0. The CDR3 extends over 13 amino acids. CDR1 is SGHRS and CDR2 is YFSETQ in the germline V gene. CDR3 sequence (DNA): TGCGCCAGCAGCTTGACAGGGGCCTACGAGCAGTACTTC. Amino acids: CASSLTGAYEQYF. Together with reference TRBV5-1 and TRBJ2-7, the CDR3 gives the full variable domain: KAGVTQTPRYLIKTRGQQVTLSCSPISGHRSVSWYQQTPGQGLQFLFEYFSETQRNKGNFPGRFSGRQFSNSRSEMNVSTLELGDSALYLCASSLTGAYEQYFGPGTRLTVT.

The V call is TRBV2, the J call TRBJ1-1; D possibly corresponds to TRBD1 (6 bases). Germline V CDR1 and CDR2: SNHLY, FYNNEI. Between the trimmed V and J ends, which lost 10 bases and 5 bases, there was a span of 11 bases. This CDR3 region has 11 residues. The CDR3, as DNA: TGTGCCATACGGACAGCGACTGAAGCTTTCTTT. The encoded protein is CAIRTATEAFF.

The chain joins TRBV7-8 to TRBJ1-3; no firm D call. The CDR3 loop spans 20 amino acids. V was pared by 1 base and J by 4 bases, with 26 bases between. The germline CDR1 and CDR2 sequences are SGHVS and FQNEAQ. CDR3 nucleotides: TGTGCCAGCAGCTTAGGTCTGAGAGGGAGAAGGATGACGGACGGAAACACCATATATTTT. Translation: CASSLGLRGRRMTDGNTIYF.

The rearrangement uses TRBV4-3 and TRBJ1-4, with a weak D call TRBD1 (5 bases). V lost 0 bases to trimming and J lost 2 bases, with 13 bases between them. The CDR3 has 17 residues. Germline V gene sequence: CDR1 LGHNA, CDR2 YSLEER. The CDR3 protein is CASSQDMGQNTNEKLFF. In nucleotides, the CDR3 is TGCGCCAGCAGCCAAGATATGGGGCAGAACACTAATGAAAAACTGTTTTTT.

The rearrangement links TRBV5-8 to TRBJ2-1; 9 bases are a match to TRBD1. CDR3 length: 16 residues. The germline gives CDR1 SGHTS, CDR2 YDEGEE. The trim removed 5 bases at V and 0 bases at J, leaving 6 bases unmatched. The CDR3 DNA reads TGTGCCAGCAGGAGCGGACAGGGGAGCTCCTACAATGAGCAGTTCTTC. Translating gives CASRSGQGSSYNEQFF.

A few counts support this clone. The identical CDR3 is also encoded by other nucleotide sequences in the sample. The chain links TRBV19 to TRBJ2-4, with D possibly being TRBD2 (5 bases). CDR1 and CDR2 from the germline V gene are LNHDA and SQIVND (reference sequence). The V end was cut by 5 bases, the J end by 1 base, with 9 bases between. This CDR3 has 14 residues. CDR3 in amino acids: CASSLTSAKNIQYF. The CDR3 nucleotides are TGTGCCAGTAGTTTAACTAGTGCCAAAAACATTCAGTACTTC.

The chain uses TRBV15 and TRBJ1-2, with TRBD1 matching 7 bases. CDR1 LNHNV and CDR2 YYDKDF come from the germline V gene (reference sequence). Trimming took 1 base from V and 4 from J; bases not matched to a gene: 3. The CDR3 loop spans 14 amino acids. CDR3 amino acids: CATSRGGTVYGYTF. The CDR3 DNA reads TGTGCCACCAGCAGAGGCGGGACAGTCTATGGCTACACCTTC.

The chain has TRBV5-1 and TRBJ2-5; weak D call: TRBD1 (6 bases). The CDR3 runs 13 residues. Germline loops: CDR1 SGHRS, CDR2 YFSETQ. V lost 1 base to trimming and J lost 7 bases, with 11 bases between them. The CDR3 region has the DNA TGCGCCAGCAGCTTGAACAGGGACGCGACCCAGTACTTC. Amino acids: CASSLNRDATQYF.

This chain uses TRBV5-1 with TRBJ1-5, with 7 bases aligning to TRBD1. The CDR3 has 14 residues. The junction had 6 bases not matched to a gene; V was cut back by 4 bases and J by 5 bases. Germline V gene data show CDR1 as SGHRS and CDR2 as YFSETQ. Here the CDR3 reads CASSTGTDDQPQHF. Here the CDR3 DNA reads TGCGCCAGCAGCACTGGGACAGACGATCAGCCCCAGCATTTT.

The chain combines TRBV4-3 with TRBJ2-2, with 12 bases identical to TRBD2. This CDR3 has 16 amino acids. V gave up 4 bases and J gave up 9 bases; unmatched junction bases: 9. CDR1 is LGHNA, CDR2 YSLEER, per germline. Written as DNA, the CDR3 is TGCGCCAGCAGCCTCCGACTAGCGGGGGAGGGCAGGGAGCTGTTTTTT. The encoded protein is CASSLRLAGEGRELFF.

The gene calls are TRBV18 and TRBJ1-1, with 8 bases fitting TRBD1. CDR1 KGHSH and CDR2 LQKENI come from the germline V gene. J lost 4 bases, V lost 2 bases, and 6 bases had no gene match. The CDR3 covers 15 residues. The CDR3 spells CASSPMDRVSTEAFF. The CDR3 DNA reads as TGTGCCAGCTCACCAATGGACAGGGTTAGCACTGAAGCTTTCTTT.

The V and J genes are TRBV2 and TRBJ2-5; 7 bases map to TRBD2. There are 16 residues in the CDR3. Germline assignment: CDR1 SNHLY and CDR2 FYNNEI. V shed 3 bases and J 4 bases; nucleotides not matched to a gene: 11. The CDR3 here is CASSDGLGKGGETQYF. The DNA for the CDR3 is TGTGCCAGCAGTGATGGACTAGGGAAAGGTGGAGAGACCCAGTACTTC.

This clone showed up just a few times. This chain joins TRBV27 and TRBJ2-1, with D maybe TRBD2 (7 bases). CDR1 and CDR2 from the germline V gene are MNHEY and SMNVEV (reference sequence). V dropped 6 bases and J dropped 7 bases, with 22 bases sitting between them. This CDR3 region has 16 residues. The CDR3 sequence: CASSPLGGADRNEQFF. Written as DNA, the CDR3 is TGTGCCAGCAGCCCCCTGGGGGGGGCGGATCGGAATGAGCAGTTCTTC.

The chain carries TRBV27 and TRBJ2-7; the match to TRBD2 covers 11 bases. The CDR3 loop spans 15 amino acids. The germline CDR1 and CDR2 sequences are MNHEY and SMNVEV (reference sequence). The V segment lost 7 bases and the J segment 2 bases; nucleotides outside the gene matches: 7. CDR3 residues: CASTKTSGTPYEQYF. The DNA of the CDR3 is TGTGCCAGCACCAAGACTAGCGGGACTCCCTACGAGCAGTACTTC.

V and J are TRBV7-8 and TRBJ2-7; 11 bases map to TRBD2. The V gene's germline CDR1 is SGHVS and CDR2 FQNEAQ. This CDR3 contains 15 residues. V was clipped by 6 bases and J by 0 bases; unmatched bases: 4. CDR3 bases: TGTGCCAGCAGTCGTACTAGCGGGAGCTCCTACGAGCAGTACTTC. Its translation: CASSRTSGSSYEQYF.

V gene TRBV7-3 combines with J gene TRBJ2-3; D is uncertain. The CDR3 is made up of 15 amino acids. Germline CDR1 SGHTA, CDR2 FQGTGA. Trimming stripped 1 base from V and 0 bases from J, with 8 bases between. CDR3 bases: TGTGCCAGCAGCTTAAATCCAGGCAGCACAGATACGCAGTATTTT. Amino acid sequence: CASSLNPGSTDTQYF.

The V and J genes are TRBV4-1 and TRBJ2-5; D might be TRBD1 (6 bases). The last part of the DNA fits TRBJ2-7 better; the J call may be wrong. This CDR3 region has 17 residues. Germline assignment: CDR1 MGHRA and CDR2 YSYEKL. The CDR3 spells CASSQFPNEGTSYEQYF. For the CDR3, the DNA is TGCGCCAGCAGTCAATTCCCCAATGAGGGGACAAGCTACGAGCAGTACTTC.

The chain links TRBV28 to TRBJ2-5; weak D call: TRBD1 (6 bases). V lost 3 bases to trimming and J lost 2 bases, with 13 bases between them. The CDR3 loop spans 15 amino acids. Germline CDR1 MDHEN, CDR2 SYDVKM. The CDR3 DNA reads TGTGCCAGCAGTTTGGGTAGGGGGTTACAAGAGACCCAGTACTTC. Its translation is CASSLGRGLQETQYF.

The V call is TRBV19, the J call TRBJ2-7, with D tentatively TRBD2 (6 bases). Trimming cost V 4 bases and J 4 bases, with 11 bases left between them. Germline V CDR1 and CDR2: LNHDA, SQIVND (reference sequence). This CDR3 spans 13 amino acids. Here the CDR3 reads CASSNRDSYEQYF. The CDR3 DNA sequence: TGTGCCAGTAGTAACCGGGACTCATACGAGCAGTACTTC.